The clone carrying this T cell receptor (beta chain) was recorded a few times. Its antigen is unknown. MiXCR, run by TCRdb on the RT-PCR reads, gives a single entry per CDR3 protein. This table holds about 500,000 distinct CDR3 sequences, 10% to 15% found once. This sample stems from a study of response to subunit inactivated influenza vaccine. Study-level findings and limits: It was suggested by the authors that few new T cells are recruited by each seasonal influenza vaccination.

This CDR3 comprises 20 residues. CDR1 is MNHEY and CDR2 is SVGEGT in the germline V gene. The junction had 22 bases not matched to a gene; V was cut back by 3 bases and J by 7 bases. This receptor was taken from a man aged 50 to 59 who received an inactivated influenza vaccine. The chain recombines TRBV6-2 or TRBV6-3 with TRBJ2-7; 12 positions match TRBD2. The sample consisted of PBMCs from blood, taken about 40 days after vaccination. The CDR3 DNA reads TGTGCCAGCAGTTATCCTCGATTGGGACTAGCGGGCAAGGGGGCCGGTGAGCAGTACTTC. Protein: CASSYPRLGLAGKGAGEQYF.